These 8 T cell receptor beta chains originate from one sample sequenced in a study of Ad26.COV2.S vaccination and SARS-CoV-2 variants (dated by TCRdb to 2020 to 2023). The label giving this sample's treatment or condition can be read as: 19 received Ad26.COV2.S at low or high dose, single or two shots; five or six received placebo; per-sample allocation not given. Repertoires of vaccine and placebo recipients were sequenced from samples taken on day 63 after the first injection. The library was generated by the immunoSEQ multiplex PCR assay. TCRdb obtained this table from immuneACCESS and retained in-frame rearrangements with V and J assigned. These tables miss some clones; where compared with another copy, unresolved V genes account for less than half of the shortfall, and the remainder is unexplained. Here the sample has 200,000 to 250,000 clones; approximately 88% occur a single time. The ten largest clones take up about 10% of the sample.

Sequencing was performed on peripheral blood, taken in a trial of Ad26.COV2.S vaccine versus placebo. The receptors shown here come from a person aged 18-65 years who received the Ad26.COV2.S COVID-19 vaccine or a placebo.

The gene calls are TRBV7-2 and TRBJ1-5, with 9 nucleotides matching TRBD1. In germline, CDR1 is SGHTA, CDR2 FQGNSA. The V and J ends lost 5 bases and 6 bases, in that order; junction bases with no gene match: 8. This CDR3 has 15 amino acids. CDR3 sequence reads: CASSINTGGIQPQHF. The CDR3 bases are TGTGCCAGCAGCATTAATACAGGGGGCATTCAGCCCCAGCATTTT.

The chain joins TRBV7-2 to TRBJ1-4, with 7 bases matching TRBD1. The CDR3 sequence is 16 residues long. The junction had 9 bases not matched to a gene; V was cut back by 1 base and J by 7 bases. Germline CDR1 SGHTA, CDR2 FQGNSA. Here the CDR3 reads CASSLGLDRRGEKLFF. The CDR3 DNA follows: TGTGCCAGCAGCTTAGGTCTGGACAGGCGGGGTGAAAAACTGTTTTTT.

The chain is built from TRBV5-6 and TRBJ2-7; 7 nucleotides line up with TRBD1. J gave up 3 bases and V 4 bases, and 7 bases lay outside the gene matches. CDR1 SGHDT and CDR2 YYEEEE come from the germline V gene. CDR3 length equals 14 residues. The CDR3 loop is CASSLLTGSYEQYF. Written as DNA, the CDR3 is TGTGCCAGCAGCCTGTTGACAGGGAGCTACGAGCAGTACTTC.

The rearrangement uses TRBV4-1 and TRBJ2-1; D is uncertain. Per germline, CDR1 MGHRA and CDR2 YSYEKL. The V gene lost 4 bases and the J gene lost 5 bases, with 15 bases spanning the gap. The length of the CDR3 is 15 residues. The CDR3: CASSREIILNNEQFF. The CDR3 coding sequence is TGCGCCAGCAGCCGAGAGATTATTCTGAACAATGAGCAGTTCTTC.

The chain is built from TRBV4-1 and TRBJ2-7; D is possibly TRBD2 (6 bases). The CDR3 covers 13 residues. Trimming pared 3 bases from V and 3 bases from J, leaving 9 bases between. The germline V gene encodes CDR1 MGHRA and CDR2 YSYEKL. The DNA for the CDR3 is TGCGCCAGCAGCCACGGGCGGGACTACGAGCAGTACTTC. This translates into CASSHGRDYEQYF.

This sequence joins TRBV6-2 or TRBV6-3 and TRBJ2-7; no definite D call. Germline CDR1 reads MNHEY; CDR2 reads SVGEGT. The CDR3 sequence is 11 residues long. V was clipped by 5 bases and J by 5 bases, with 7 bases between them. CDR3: CASSPYDEQYF. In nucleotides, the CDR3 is TGTGCCAGCAGTCCCTACGACGAGCAGTACTTC.

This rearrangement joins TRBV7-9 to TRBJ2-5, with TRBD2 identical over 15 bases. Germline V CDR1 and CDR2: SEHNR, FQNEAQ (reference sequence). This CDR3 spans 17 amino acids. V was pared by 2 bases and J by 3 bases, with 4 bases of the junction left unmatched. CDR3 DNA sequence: TGTGCCAGCAGCTTATCCGGACTAGCGGGGGGGAAAGAGACCCAGTACTTC. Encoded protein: CASSLSGLAGGKETQYF.

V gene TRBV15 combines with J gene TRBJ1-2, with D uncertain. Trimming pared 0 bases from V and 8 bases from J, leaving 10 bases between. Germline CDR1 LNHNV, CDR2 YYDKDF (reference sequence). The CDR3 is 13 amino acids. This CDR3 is CATSRDLAGGYTF. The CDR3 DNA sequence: TGTGCCACCAGCAGAGATTTGGCGGGGGGCTACACCTTC.